These 27 T cell receptor beta chains originate from one sample sequenced in a study of shared clonotypes between healthy human individuals. Naive CD8 cells lacked CD45RO and underwent positive selection for CCR7, leaving out terminally differentiated effector memory CD45RA+ cells. Clones were read by immunoSEQ multiplex PCR, and TCRdb kept only the in-frame ones, dropping some. The table lists fewer than 700,000 clones, 95% of them singletons. The sample was naive CD8+ T cells sorted from blood. The receptors were gathered from a woman aged 25-40 years in good health.

This clone was found a few times. Other DNA sequences within the sample encode an identical CDR3. This chain links TRBV7-9 with TRBJ1-1; D is uncertain. V was pared by 2 bases and J by 2 bases, with 3 bases between. The CDR3 length is 12 residues. The V gene's germline CDR1 is SEHNR and CDR2 FQNEAQ (reference sequence). CDR3 coding DNA: TGTGCCAGCAGCTTATTAAACACTGAAGCTTTCTTT. Translation: CASSLLNTEAFF.

The rearrangement uses TRBV7-3 and TRBJ1-1, with 8 bases lining up with TRBD1. Germline values: CDR1 SGHTA, CDR2 FQGTGA. V was pared by 5 bases and J by 0 bases, with 11 bases of the junction left unmatched. The CDR3 covers 17 residues. The CDR3 DNA sequence: TGTGCCAGCAGCATCAAGACCAAGGACAGGGTGAACACTGAAGCTTTCTTT. Protein product: CASSIKTKDRVNTEAFF.

The J gene is TRBJ1-1, the V gene TRBV9; 10 bases are shared with TRBD1. The germline V gene has CDR1 SGDLS and CDR2 YYNGEE. Germline trimming cut 4 bases from V and 10 bases from J; bases unmatched to any gene: 13. The CDR3 spans 15 residues. CDR3 loop: CASSPEDRGITGAFF. For the CDR3, the DNA is TGTGCCAGCAGCCCTGAGGACAGGGGGATTACCGGAGCTTTCTTT.

The chain employs TRBV28 and TRBJ2-7, with 10 bases identical to TRBD2. Germline V gene sequence: CDR1 MDHEN, CDR2 SYDVKM. Trimming cost V 5 bases and J 3 bases; bases outside gene matches: 16. This CDR3 comprises 18 residues. The CDR3 sequence is CASSAKLAGPLSHYEQYF. DNA for the CDR3: TGTGCCAGCAGTGCCAAACTAGCGGGACCCTTATCCCACTACGAGCAGTACTTC. The full variable domain, its missing parts supplied by reference TRBV28 and TRBJ2-7, is DVKVTQSSRYLVKRTGEKVFLECVQDMDHENMFWYRQDPGLGLRLIYFSYDVKMKEKGDIPEGYSVSREKKERFSLILESASTNQTSMYLCASSAKLAGPLSHYEQYFGPGTRLTVT.

The chain combines TRBV7-9 with TRBJ2-5, with 8 bases that match TRBD1. Germline V CDR1 and CDR2: SEHNR, FQNEAQ (reference sequence). The CDR3 runs to 17 residues. V trimming: 6 bases; J trimming: 4 bases; junction bases outside the gene matches: 16. The CDR3 reads CASSFGQGPPGRETQYF. The DNA of the CDR3 is TGTGCCAGCAGTTTTGGACAGGGACCCCCTGGGAGAGAGACCCAGTACTTC. Combining the CDR3 with reference TRBV7-9 and TRBJ2-5 gives the whole variable domain DTGVSQNPRHKITKRGQNVTFRCDPISEHNRLYWYRQTLGQGPEFLTYFQNEAQLEKSRLLSDRFSAERPKGSFSTLEIQRTEQGDSAMYLCASSFGQGPPGRETQYFGPGTRLLVL.

The DNA for the CDR3 is TGTGCCAGCAGCTATAGTCTCCGGACGGTCTACGAGCAGTACTTC. Residues: CASSYSLRTVYEQYF. The V gene is TRBV11-2, the J gene TRBJ2-7; D not resolved. With 4 bases removed from V and 3 bases from J, the gap between germline ends came to 16 bases. Germline-derived CDR1 and CDR2 are SGHAT and FQNNGV. The CDR3 loop spans 15 amino acids.

The chain combines TRBV4-1 with TRBJ1-3; unclear D gene. The CDR3 has 14 amino acids. V lost 0 bases and J 8 bases, leaving 11 bases between the germline ends. In germline, CDR1 is MGHRA, CDR2 YSYEKL. CDR3 sequence: CASSQDLTVHTIYF. The CDR3 DNA is TGCGCCAGCAGCCAAGATCTAACCGTTCACACCATATATTTT.

This chain uses TRBV2 with TRBJ2-7; the D gene is possibly TRBD2 (5 bases). This CDR3 contains 14 residues. CDR1 and CDR2 from the germline V gene are SNHLY and FYNNEI. V was trimmed by 11 bases and J by 4 bases, leaving 21 bases between them. The DNA of the CDR3 is TGTGCCGGGAAGCAAGGGAGAGTGGTTTACGAGCAGTACTTC. This codes for CAGKQGRVVYEQYF.

The gene calls are TRBV7-3 and TRBJ1-1; 8 bases are a match to TRBD1. The CDR3 extends over 12 amino acids. The germline gives CDR1 SGHTA, CDR2 FQGTGA. The J segment lost 8 bases and the V segment lost 4 bases, leaving 3 bases of the junction unmatched. The CDR3 DNA follows: TGTGCCAGCAGCTACACAGGGGGAGAAGCTTTCTTT. Encoded protein: CASSYTGGEAFF.

This sequence joins TRBV2 and TRBJ1-2, with TRBD1 as a possible D gene (5 bases). Germline CDR1 and CDR2: SNHLY and FYNNEI. The CDR3 is 13 amino acids. The V end lost 6 bases, the J end lost 5 bases, and 13 bases lay between the germline ends. In DNA form, the CDR3 reads TGTGCCAGCAGGAGGGGTGGACGGTATGGCTACACCTTC. Its protein product is CASRRGGRYGYTF.

The table lists this clone with a few counts. Other DNA sequences within the sample encode an identical CDR3. V gene TRBV6-1 combines with J gene TRBJ2-7, with 11 bases lining up with TRBD2. V dropped 1 base and J dropped 2; count of bases not matched to a gene: 1. The CDR3 has 15 residues. Germline CDR1 MNHNS, CDR2 SASEGT. The CDR3 DNA sequence: TGTGCCAGCAGTGAAGGACTAGCGGGAACCTACGAGCAGTACTTC. This gives the protein CASSEGLAGTYEQYF.

In DNA form, the CDR3 reads TGTGCCAGCAGCCAAGACAGGGGGAACGAGCAGTACTTC. It codes for CASSQDRGNEQYF. V and J are TRBV5-6 and TRBJ2-7; 9 bases match TRBD1. CDR3 length: 13 residues. J was trimmed by 5 bases and V by 4 bases; bases with no gene match: 4. Germline V CDR1 and CDR2: SGHDT, YYEEEE.

The chain employs TRBV27 and TRBJ1-4; D unresolved. The CDR3 sequence is 16 residues long. Germline CDR1 is MNHEY and CDR2 is SMNVEV (reference sequence). Trimming stripped 0 bases from V and 8 bases from J, with 16 bases between. The CDR3 region is CASSLSFRAVREKLFF. The CDR3 nucleotides are TGTGCCAGCAGTTTATCGTTCCGGGCAGTCAGGGAAAAACTGTTTTTT.

This chain uses TRBV5-8 with TRBJ1-2; D ambiguous. CDR3 length equals 16 residues. Germline loops: CDR1 SGHTS, CDR2 YDEGEE. V was clipped by 3 bases and J by 3 bases, with 18 bases between them. The CDR3 DNA reads TGTGCCAGCAGCTCGGAAGGGATACGGGCCTACTATGGCTACACCTTC. It codes for CASSSEGIRAYYGYTF.

The chain uses TRBV7-9 and TRBJ2-7, with a tentative D call TRBD2 (6 bases). Germline V gene lookup returns CDR1 SEHNR and CDR2 FQNEAQ (reference sequence). The V and J ends lost 0 bases and 4 bases respectively, with 16 bases between them. The CDR3 is made up of 16 amino acids. In DNA form, the CDR3 reads TGTGCCAGCAGCTTAGCGGAGGGAGTTTTCCGTTACGAGCAGTACTTC. Protein: CASSLAEGVFRYEQYF. Full variable domain (outside the CDR3, taken from reference TRBV7-9 and TRBJ2-7): DTGVSQNPRHKITKRGQNVTFRCDPISEHNRLYWYRQTLGQGPEFLTYFQNEAQLEKSRLLSDRFSAERPKGSFSTLEIQRTEQGDSAMYLCASSLAEGVFRYEQYFGPGTRLTVT.

The chain carries TRBV9 and TRBJ1-1; TRBD1 might be the D (5 bases). The CDR3 spans 15 residues. Trimming removed 3 bases at V and 3 bases at J, with 15 bases between. Germline V gene data show CDR1 as SGDLS and CDR2 as YYNGEE. In DNA form, the CDR3 reads TGTGCCAGCAGCGGGGGCCTCGGAGGGTACACTGAAGCTTTCTTT. Translating gives CASSGGLGGYTEAFF.

DNA for the CDR3: TGTGCCAGCAGCTTGTATGGGGATCAGCCCCAGCATTTT. Translation: CASSLYGDQPQHF. J is TRBJ1-5 and V is TRBV5-4; D unclear. With 1 base removed from V and 5 bases from J, the gap between germline ends came to 7 bases. The CDR3 runs to 13 residues. Germline V gene data show CDR1 as SGHNT and CDR2 as YYREEE (reference sequence).

Regarding this clone: Other DNA sequences in the sample encode the same CDR3. The chain carries TRBV5-4 and TRBJ2-7; D ambiguous. The V end lost 2 bases, the J end lost 5 bases, and 5 bases lay between the germline ends. This CDR3 is 11 amino acids long. CDR1 is SGHNT and CDR2 is YYREEE in the germline V gene (reference sequence). CDR3 region: CASSLLDEQYF. In nucleotides, the CDR3 is TGTGCCAGCAGCTTATTGGACGAGCAGTACTTC.

The chain recombines TRBV11-2 with TRBJ2-3; D is unclear. The germline gives CDR1 SGHAT, CDR2 FQNNGV. The CDR3 consists of 14 residues. V dropped 0 bases and J dropped 6 bases, with 10 bases sitting between them. For the CDR3, the DNA is TGTGCCAGCAGCTTAGATAGTAGGTGGGATACGCAGTATTTT. Encoded protein: CASSLDSRWDTQYF.

V gene TRBV7-9 combines with J gene TRBJ1-5; 7 positions agree with TRBD1. The length of the CDR3 is 14 residues. CDR1 and CDR2 from the germline V gene are SEHNR and FQNEAQ (reference sequence). V shed 5 bases and J 5 bases; nucleotides not matched to a gene: 6. CDR3 in amino acids: CASSPTGTDQPQHF. CDR3 nucleotides: TGTGCCAGCAGCCCAACCGGGACAGATCAGCCCCAGCATTTT. The full variable domain, completed using reference TRBV7-9 and TRBJ1-5, is DTGVSQNPRHKITKRGQNVTFRCDPISEHNRLYWYRQTLGQGPEFLTYFQNEAQLEKSRLLSDRFSAERPKGSFSTLEIQRTEQGDSAMYLCASSPTGTDQPQHFGDGTRLSIL.

Note on this clone: The same CDR3 is also encoded by other DNA sequences in this sample. This chain connects TRBV27 to TRBJ2-7; the D is unclear. From germline, CDR1 is MNHEY and CDR2 SMNVEV (reference sequence). This CDR3 has 13 amino acids. Trimming took 3 bases from V and 3 from J, leaving 9 bases between them. CDR3 DNA: TGTGCCAGCAGTTTCGGGCGGAACTACGAGCAGTACTTC. This translates into CASSFGRNYEQYF.

The V and J genes are TRBV6-5 and TRBJ2-7, with 10 bases lining up with TRBD1. Germline CDR1 and CDR2: MNHEY and SVGAGI. Losses at the gene ends were 5 bases for V and 7 bases for J; bases not matched to a gene: 8. This CDR3 has 14 amino acids. The CDR3 coding sequence is TGTGCCAGCAGTGACAGGGGGCTTCTATTAGAGCAGTACTTC. Protein product: CASSDRGLLLEQYF.

This clone appeared a single time. This sequence joins TRBV15 and TRBJ2-5, with unresolved D. This CDR3 region has 14 residues. Per the germline V gene, CDR1 is LNHNV and CDR2 is YYDKDF (reference sequence). V lost 5 bases to trimming and J lost 4 bases, with 14 bases between them. The CDR3 nucleotides read TGTGCCACCAGCCCTGAAGTGGGGTTAGAGACCCAGTACTTC. This sequence encodes CATSPEVGLETQYF. Filled out from reference TRBV15 and TRBJ2-5, the complete variable domain reads DAMVIQNPRYQVTQFGKPVTLSCSQTLNHNVMYWYQQKSSQAPKLLFHYYDKDFNNEADTPDNFQSRRPNTSFCFLDIRSPGLGDTAMYLCATSPEVGLETQYFGPGTRLLVL.

V and J are TRBV12-5 and TRBJ1-2; D uncertain. V was clipped by 6 bases and J by 8 bases, with 16 bases between them. Germline CDR1 is LGHNT and CDR2 is FRNRAP. The CDR3 sequence is 13 residues long. The CDR3 DNA reads TGTGCTAGTGGAGGTAAGTTTAAGGGCGGCTACACCTTC. This encodes CASGGKFKGGYTF. Full variable domain (missing parts from reference TRBV12-5 and TRBJ1-2): DARVTQTPRHKVTEMGQEVTMRCQPILGHNTVFWYRQTMMQGLELLAYFRNRAPLDDSGMPKDRFSAEMPDATLATLKIQPSEPRDSAVYFCASGGKFKGGYTFGSGTRLTVV.

V is TRBV27 and J is TRBJ2-7, with 8 bases fitting TRBD2. Per the germline V gene, CDR1 is MNHEY and CDR2 is SMNVEV (reference sequence). V dropped 0 bases and J dropped 4; count of bases not matched to a gene: 8. The CDR3 covers 16 residues. The CDR3 loop is CASSLSPGTRLYEQYF. The CDR3, as DNA: TGTGCCAGCAGTTTATCCCCCGGGACTAGGTTGTACGAGCAGTACTTC.

The rearrangement links TRBV4-1 to TRBJ2-7; D is undetermined. The CDR3 loop spans 17 amino acids. V shed 0 bases and J shed 3 bases, with 18 bases lying between them. Germline V gene sequence: CDR1 MGHRA, CDR2 YSYEKL. In DNA, the CDR3 is TGCGCCAGCAGCCAAGAGAGCCCCCTCGGCACCTACTACGAGCAGTACTTC. It yields the protein CASSQESPLGTYYEQYF.

As concerns this clone: Other DNA sequences in the sample encode the same CDR3. The chain uses TRBV27 and TRBJ2-3, with unresolved D. The ends were cut back, 7 bases at V and 3 bases at J, with 8 bases in the middle. CDR1 MNHEY and CDR2 SMNVEV come from the germline V gene (reference sequence). The CDR3 has 12 residues. DNA for the CDR3: TGTGCCAGCACTTCGTCAACAGATACGCAGTATTTT. It translates to CASTSSTDTQYF.